Presented here are 10 T cell receptor beta chains from one specimen sequenced in a study of shared clonotypes between healthy human individuals. Method: immunoSEQ multiplex PCR; TCRdb's copy keeps in-frame clones and lacks some. The sample consists of about 2 million clones, approximately 95% of them appearing once. Sequences were obtained from naive CD4+ T cells sorted from blood. Subset defined: CD45RA+ positively selected. Every receptor here comes from a man aged 18 to 29 in good health.

The chain employs TRBV27 and TRBJ2-6; D may be TRBD1 (6 bases). Germline V gives CDR1 MNHEY, CDR2 SMNVEV (reference sequence). Trimming removed 5 bases from V and 0 bases from J, with 11 bases in between. The CDR3 totals 16 residues. The DNA of the CDR3 is TGTGCCAGCAGTCAGGGGTCCGGCTCTGGGGCCAACGTCCTGACTTTC. Translating gives CASSQGSGSGANVLTF.

CDR3 sequence: CAWIKRTDTQYF. The CDR3, as DNA: TGTGCCTGGATTAAACGCACAGATACGCAGTATTTT. V usage is TRBV30 and J usage is TRBJ2-3; D ambiguous. The V end lost 4 bases, the J end lost 1 base, and 6 bases lay between the germline ends. CDR3 length: 12 amino acids. CDR1 and CDR2 (germline): GTSNPN, SVGIG (reference sequence).

The chain combines TRBV28 with TRBJ1-5; 8 bases fit TRBD1. This CDR3 spans 13 amino acids. V was pared by 6 bases and J by 7 bases, with 5 bases of the junction left unmatched. Germline CDR1 is MDHEN and CDR2 is SYDVKM. The CDR3 DNA reads as TGTGCCAGCAGGCCAGGGGGCCTACAGCCCCAGCATTTT. This codes for CASRPGGLQPQHF.

The chain is built from TRBV28 and TRBJ1-5; 8 positions match TRBD1. Trimming at V came to 6 bases and at J to 6 bases, leaving 1 base not matched to a gene. The CDR3 consists of 12 residues. Germline-derived CDR1 and CDR2 are MDHEN and SYDVKM. The CDR3 DNA reads as TGTGCCAGCAGCACAGGGGGTCAGCCCCAGCATTTT. It codes for CASSTGGQPQHF. Combining the CDR3 with reference TRBV28 and TRBJ1-5 gives the whole variable domain DVKVTQSSRYLVKRTGEKVFLECVQDMDHENMFWYRQDPGLGLRLIYFSYDVKMKEKGDIPEGYSVSREKKERFSLILESASTNQTSMYLCASSTGGQPQHFGDGTRLSIL.

The genes are TRBV7-9 and TRBJ2-3, with TRBD1 as a possible D gene (6 bases). CDR3 length: 14 amino acids. Germline V gene lookup returns CDR1 SEHNR and CDR2 FQNEAQ (reference sequence). The ends were cut back, 6 bases at V and 4 bases at J, with 14 bases in the middle. This chain's CDR3 is CASSSGVVADTQYF. As DNA, the CDR3 is TGTGCCAGCAGTTCAGGGGTTGTCGCAGATACGCAGTATTTT.

The CDR3 DNA is TGCGCCAGCAGCGCGACTAGCGGGATTCTAACAGATACGCAGTATTTT. It is translated as CASSATSGILTDTQYF. The V gene is TRBV4-3, the J gene TRBJ2-3; 11 bases are a match to TRBD2. The CDR3 covers 16 residues. Germline lookup yields CDR1 LGHNA and CDR2 YSLEER. J lost 3 bases, V lost 5 bases, and 7 bases had no gene match.

Comments on this clone: Other DNA sequences of this sample code for an identical CDR3. The rearrangement joins TRBV5-4 to TRBJ1-1, with D possibly matching TRBD1 (6 bases). With 4 bases removed from V and 0 bases from J, the gap between germline ends came to 10 bases. CDR1 is SGHNT, CDR2 YYREEE, per germline (reference sequence). The CDR3 has 14 residues. As DNA, the CDR3 is TGTGCCAGCAGCCCCGACAGGATGAACACTGAAGCTTTCTTT. Protein sequence: CASSPDRMNTEAFF.

V gene TRBV28 combines with J gene TRBJ1-2, with TRBD1 matching 9 bases. Germline loops: CDR1 MDHEN, CDR2 SYDVKM. The CDR3 runs to 14 residues. Trimming at V came to 2 bases and at J to 5 bases, leaving 3 bases not matched to a gene. CDR3 DNA sequence: TGTGCCAGCAGTTTAGGGACAGGGATATATGGCTACACCTTC. This sequence encodes CASSLGTGIYGYTF.

V is TRBV5-1 and J is TRBJ2-7; TRBD2 matches at 8 bases. Trimming at V came to 5 bases and at J to 0 bases, leaving 7 bases not matched to a gene. CDR1 is SGHRS, CDR2 YFSETQ, per germline. This CDR3 contains 15 residues. CDR3 bases: TGCGCCAGCAGTTCCAGCGGGGGAAGCTCCTACGAGCAGTACTTC. This translates into CASSSSGGSSYEQYF.

The chain combines TRBV2 with TRBJ1-5; D possibly corresponds to TRBD1 (5 bases). Germline V gives CDR1 SNHLY, CDR2 FYNNEI. With 4 bases removed from V and 2 bases from J, the gap between germline ends came to 15 bases. The CDR3 is made up of 16 amino acids. CDR3 amino acids: CASSAPGWMGNQPQHF. The CDR3 DNA reads as TGTGCCAGCAGTGCGCCAGGGTGGATGGGCAATCAGCCCCAGCATTTT.